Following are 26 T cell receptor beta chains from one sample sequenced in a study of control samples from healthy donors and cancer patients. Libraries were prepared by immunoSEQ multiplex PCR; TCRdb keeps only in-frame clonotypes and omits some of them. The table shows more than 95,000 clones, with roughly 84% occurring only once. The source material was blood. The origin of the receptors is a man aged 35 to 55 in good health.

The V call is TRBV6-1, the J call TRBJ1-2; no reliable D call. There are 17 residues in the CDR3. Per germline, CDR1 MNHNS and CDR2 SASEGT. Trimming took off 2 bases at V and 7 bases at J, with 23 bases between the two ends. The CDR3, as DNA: TGTGCCAGCAGTGAACCGGGCTTGGCCAGGCTTTTCCCTGGCTACACCTTC. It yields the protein CASSEPGLARLFPGYTF.

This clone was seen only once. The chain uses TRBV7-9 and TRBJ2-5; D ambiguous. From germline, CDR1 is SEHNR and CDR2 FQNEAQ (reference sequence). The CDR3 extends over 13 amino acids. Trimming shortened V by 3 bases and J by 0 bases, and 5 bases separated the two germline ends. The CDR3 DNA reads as TGTGCCAGCAGCTTGACGTACCAAGAGACCCAGTACTTC. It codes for CASSLTYQETQYF.

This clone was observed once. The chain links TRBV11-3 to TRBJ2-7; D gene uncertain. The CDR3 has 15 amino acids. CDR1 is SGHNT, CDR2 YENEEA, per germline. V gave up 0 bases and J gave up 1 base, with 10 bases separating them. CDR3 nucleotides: TGTGCCAGCAGCTTAGATTCTGGGCAATCCTACGAGCAGTACTTC. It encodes CASSLDSGQSYEQYF.

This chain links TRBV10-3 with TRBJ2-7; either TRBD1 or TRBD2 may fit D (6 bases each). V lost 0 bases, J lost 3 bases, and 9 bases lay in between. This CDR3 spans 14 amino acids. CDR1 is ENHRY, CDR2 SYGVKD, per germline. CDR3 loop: CAISESGGSYEQYF. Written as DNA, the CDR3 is TGTGCCATCAGTGAGTCGGGGGGCAGCTACGAGCAGTACTTC.

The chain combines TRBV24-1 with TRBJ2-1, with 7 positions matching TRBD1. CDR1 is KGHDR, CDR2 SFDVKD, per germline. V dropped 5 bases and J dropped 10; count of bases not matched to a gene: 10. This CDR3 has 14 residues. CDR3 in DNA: TGTGCCACCAGTGGCAAAAGGGGGCTTCGGGAGCAGTTCTTC. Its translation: CATSGKRGLREQFF.

CDR3 residues: CASSLGSTLAGTF. The CDR3 DNA is TGTGCCAGCAGCTTAGGTTCGACCTTGGCTGGCACCTTC. The rearrangement links TRBV7-2 to TRBJ1-2, with D unresolved. CDR1 and CDR2 from the germline V gene are SGHTA and FQGNSA. Trimming removed 1 base at V and 13 bases at J, with 16 bases between. This CDR3 spans 13 amino acids.

CDR3 in DNA: TGTGCCAGCAGCTTTAGGACAGTATATGGCTACACCTTC. Its translation is CASSFRTVYGYTF. The chain recombines TRBV5-4 with TRBJ1-2; TRBD1 might be the D (6 bases). V was pared by 2 bases and J by 5 bases, with 10 bases between. Germline lookup yields CDR1 SGHNT and CDR2 YYREEE (reference sequence). The length of the CDR3 is 13 residues. The entire variable domain, with the rest obtained from reference TRBV5-4 and TRBJ1-2, is as follows: ETGVTQSPTHLIKTRGQQVTLRCSSQSGHNTVSWYQQALGQGPQFIFQYYREEENGRGNFPPRFSGLQFPNYSSELNVNALELDDSALYLCASSFRTVYGYTFGSGTRLTVV.

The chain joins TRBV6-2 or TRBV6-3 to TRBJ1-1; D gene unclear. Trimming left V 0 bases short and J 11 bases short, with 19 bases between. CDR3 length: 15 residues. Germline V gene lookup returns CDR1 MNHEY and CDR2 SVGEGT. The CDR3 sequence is CASSYSPGNFLDAFF. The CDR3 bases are TGTGCCAGCAGTTACTCCCCGGGGAATTTTTTAGACGCTTTCTTT.

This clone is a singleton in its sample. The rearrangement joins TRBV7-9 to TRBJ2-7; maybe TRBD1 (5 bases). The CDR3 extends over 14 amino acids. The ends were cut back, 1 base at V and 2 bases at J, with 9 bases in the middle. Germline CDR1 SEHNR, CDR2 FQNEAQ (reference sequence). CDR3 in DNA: TGTGCCAGCAGCTTAGTCGGACAACCCTACGAGCAGTACTTC. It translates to CASSLVGQPYEQYF.

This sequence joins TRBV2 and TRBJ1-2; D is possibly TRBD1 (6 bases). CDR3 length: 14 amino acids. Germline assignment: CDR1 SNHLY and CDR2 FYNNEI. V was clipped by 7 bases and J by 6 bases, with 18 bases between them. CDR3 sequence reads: CASTKTARGNGYTF. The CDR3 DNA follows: TGTGCCAGCACCAAAACGGCCAGGGGTAATGGCTACACCTTC.

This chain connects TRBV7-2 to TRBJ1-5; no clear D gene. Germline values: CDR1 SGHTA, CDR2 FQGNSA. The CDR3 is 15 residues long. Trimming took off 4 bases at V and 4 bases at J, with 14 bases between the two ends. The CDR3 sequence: CASSSYHGGNQPQHF. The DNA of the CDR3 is TGTGCCAGCAGCTCCTATCACGGCGGGAATCAGCCCCAGCATTTT.

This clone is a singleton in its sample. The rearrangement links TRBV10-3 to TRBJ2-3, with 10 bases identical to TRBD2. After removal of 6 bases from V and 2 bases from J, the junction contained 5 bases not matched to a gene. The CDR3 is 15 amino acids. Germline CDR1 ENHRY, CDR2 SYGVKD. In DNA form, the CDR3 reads TGTGCCATCAGAGGGCTAGCGGGGGACACAGATACGCAGTATTTT. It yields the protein CAIRGLAGDTDTQYF.

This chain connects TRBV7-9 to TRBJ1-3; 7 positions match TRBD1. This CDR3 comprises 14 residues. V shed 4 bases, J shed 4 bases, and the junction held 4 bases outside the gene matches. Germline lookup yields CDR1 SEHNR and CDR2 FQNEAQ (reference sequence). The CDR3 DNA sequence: TGTGCCAGCAGCTATACAGGGGTGGGAAACACCATATATTTT. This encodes CASSYTGVGNTIYF.

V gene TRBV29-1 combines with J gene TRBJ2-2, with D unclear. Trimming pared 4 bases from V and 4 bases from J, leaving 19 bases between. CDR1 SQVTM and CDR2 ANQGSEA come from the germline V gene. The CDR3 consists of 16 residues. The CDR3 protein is CSVVGFPDLGTGELFF. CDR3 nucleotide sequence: TGCAGCGTTGTAGGTTTTCCCGACCTAGGCACCGGGGAGCTGTTTTTT.

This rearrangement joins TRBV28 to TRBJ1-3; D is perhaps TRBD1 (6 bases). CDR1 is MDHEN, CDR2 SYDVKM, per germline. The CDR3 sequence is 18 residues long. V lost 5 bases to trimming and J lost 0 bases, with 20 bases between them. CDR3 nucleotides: TGTGCCAGCAGTACCTGGGACATTCGCCACCTCTCTGGAAACACCATATATTTT. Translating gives CASSTWDIRHLSGNTIYF.

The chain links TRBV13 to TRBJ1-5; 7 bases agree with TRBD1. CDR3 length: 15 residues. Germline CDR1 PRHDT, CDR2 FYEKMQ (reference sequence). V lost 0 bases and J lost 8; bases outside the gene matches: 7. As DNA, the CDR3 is TGTGCCAGCAGCTTAGGGGGGACAGCTAAGGAGCCCCAGCATTTT. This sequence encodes CASSLGGTAKEPQHF.

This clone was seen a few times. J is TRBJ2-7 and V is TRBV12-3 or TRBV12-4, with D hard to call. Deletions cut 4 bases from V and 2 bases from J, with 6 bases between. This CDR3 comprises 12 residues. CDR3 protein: CASSYLPYEQYF. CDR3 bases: TGTGCCAGCAGTTATTTACCCTACGAGCAGTACTTC.

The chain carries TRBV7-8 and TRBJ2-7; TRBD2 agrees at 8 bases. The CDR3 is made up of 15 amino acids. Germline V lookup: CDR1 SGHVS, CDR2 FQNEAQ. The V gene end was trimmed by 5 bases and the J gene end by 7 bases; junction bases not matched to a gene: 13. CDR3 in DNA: TGTGCCAGCAGCGCCCCGGGACTAGGAGTGGTGGAGCAGTACTTC. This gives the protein CASSAPGLGVVEQYF.

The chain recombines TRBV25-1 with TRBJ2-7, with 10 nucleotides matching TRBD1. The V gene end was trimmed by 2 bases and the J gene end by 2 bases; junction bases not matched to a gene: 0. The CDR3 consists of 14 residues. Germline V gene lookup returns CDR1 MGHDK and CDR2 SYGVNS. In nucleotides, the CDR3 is TGTGCCAGCAGTGAAGGACAGGGGGCCTACGAGCAGTACTTC. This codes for CASSEGQGAYEQYF.

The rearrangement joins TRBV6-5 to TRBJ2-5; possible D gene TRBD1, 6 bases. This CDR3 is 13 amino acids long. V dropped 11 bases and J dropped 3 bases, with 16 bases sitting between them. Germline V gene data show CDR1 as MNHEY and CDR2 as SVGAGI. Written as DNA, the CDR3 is TGTGCCTCTGGGGGCCCCAGGGAAGAGACCCAGTACTTC. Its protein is CASGGPREETQYF.

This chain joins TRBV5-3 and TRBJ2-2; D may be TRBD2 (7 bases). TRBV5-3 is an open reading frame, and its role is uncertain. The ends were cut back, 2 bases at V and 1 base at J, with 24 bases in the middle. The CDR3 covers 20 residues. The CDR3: CARSLISGGRRDQNTGELFF. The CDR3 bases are TGTGCCAGAAGCTTAATATCCGGGGGGCGACGAGACCAGAACACCGGGGAGCTGTTTTTT.

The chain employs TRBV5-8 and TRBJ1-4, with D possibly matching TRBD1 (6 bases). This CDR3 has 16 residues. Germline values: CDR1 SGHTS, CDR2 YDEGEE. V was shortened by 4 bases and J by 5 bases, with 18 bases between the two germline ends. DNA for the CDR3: TGTGCCAGCAGCACAGGGATAGGGGGGGAAAATGAAAAACTGTTTTTT. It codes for CASSTGIGGENEKLFF.

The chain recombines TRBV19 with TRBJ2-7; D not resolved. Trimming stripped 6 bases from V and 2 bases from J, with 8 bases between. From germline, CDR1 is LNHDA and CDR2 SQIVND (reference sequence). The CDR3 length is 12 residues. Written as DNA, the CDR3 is TGTGCCAGTAGGGGCAGTACCTACGAGCAGTACTTC. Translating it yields CASRGSTYEQYF.

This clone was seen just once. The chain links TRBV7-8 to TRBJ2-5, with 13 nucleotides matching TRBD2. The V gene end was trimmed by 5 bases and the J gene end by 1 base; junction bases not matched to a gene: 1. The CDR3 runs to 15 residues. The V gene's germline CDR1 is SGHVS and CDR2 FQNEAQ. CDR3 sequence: CASSRLAGGQETQYF. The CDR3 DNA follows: TGTGCCAGCAGCCGACTAGCGGGGGGCCAAGAGACCCAGTACTTC. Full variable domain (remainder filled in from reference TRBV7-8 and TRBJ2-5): GAGVSQSPRYKVAKRGQDVALRCDPISGHVSLFWYQQALGQGPEFLTYFQNEAQLDKSGLPSDRFFAERPEGSVSTLKIQRTQQEDSAVYLCASSRLAGGQETQYFGPGTRLLVL.

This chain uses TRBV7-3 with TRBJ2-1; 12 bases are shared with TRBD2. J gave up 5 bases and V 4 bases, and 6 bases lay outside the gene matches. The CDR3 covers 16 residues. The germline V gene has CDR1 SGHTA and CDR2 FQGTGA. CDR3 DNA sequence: TGTGCCAGCAGCTCGCCGACTAGCGGGAGTCACAATGAGCAGTTCTTC. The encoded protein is CASSSPTSGSHNEQFF.

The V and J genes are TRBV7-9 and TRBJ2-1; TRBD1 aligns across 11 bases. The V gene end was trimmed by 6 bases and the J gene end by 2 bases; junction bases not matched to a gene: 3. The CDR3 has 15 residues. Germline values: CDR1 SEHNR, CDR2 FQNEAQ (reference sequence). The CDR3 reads CASSGDRGTYNEQFF. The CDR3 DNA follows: TGTGCCAGCAGTGGGGACAGGGGGACCTACAATGAGCAGTTCTTC.